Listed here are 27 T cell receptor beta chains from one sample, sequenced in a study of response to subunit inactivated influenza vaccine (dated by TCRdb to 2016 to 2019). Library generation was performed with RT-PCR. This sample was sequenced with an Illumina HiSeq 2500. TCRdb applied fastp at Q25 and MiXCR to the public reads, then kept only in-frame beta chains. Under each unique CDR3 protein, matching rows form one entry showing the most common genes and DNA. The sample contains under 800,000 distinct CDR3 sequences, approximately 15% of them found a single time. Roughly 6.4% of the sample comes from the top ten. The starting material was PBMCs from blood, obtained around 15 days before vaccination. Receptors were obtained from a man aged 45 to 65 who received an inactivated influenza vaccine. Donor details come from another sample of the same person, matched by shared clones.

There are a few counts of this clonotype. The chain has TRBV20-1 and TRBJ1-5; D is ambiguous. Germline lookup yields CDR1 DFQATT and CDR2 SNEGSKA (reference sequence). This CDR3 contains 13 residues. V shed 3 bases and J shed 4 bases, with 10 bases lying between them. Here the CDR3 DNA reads TGCAGTGCTAGTCTGGGCGGTAATCAGCCCCAGCATTTT. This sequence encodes CSASLGGNQPQHF.

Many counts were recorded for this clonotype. CDR3 coding DNA: TGTGCCAGCAGCTTCGGGCTAGCGGGCCAATCCTACGAGCAGTACTTC. It translates to CASSFGLAGQSYEQYF. The chain couples TRBV7-2 to TRBJ2-7, with 8 bases fitting TRBD2. The CDR3 loop spans 16 amino acids. V was clipped by 3 bases and J by 1 base; unmatched bases: 8. The germline V gene has CDR1 SGHTA and CDR2 FQGNSA.

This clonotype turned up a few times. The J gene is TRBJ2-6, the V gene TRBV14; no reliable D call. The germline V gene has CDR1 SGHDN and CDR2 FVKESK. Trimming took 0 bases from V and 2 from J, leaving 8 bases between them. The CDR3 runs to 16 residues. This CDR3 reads CASSQDFGTGANVLTF. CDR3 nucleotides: TGTGCCAGCAGCCAAGATTTCGGTACTGGGGCCAACGTCCTGACTTTC.

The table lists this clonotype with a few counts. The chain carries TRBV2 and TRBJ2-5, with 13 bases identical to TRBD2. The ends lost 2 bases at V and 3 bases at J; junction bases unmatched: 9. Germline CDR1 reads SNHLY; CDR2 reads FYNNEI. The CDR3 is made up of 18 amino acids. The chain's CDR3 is CASSETRTSGRAEETQYF. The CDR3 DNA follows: TGTGCCAGCAGTGAAACCCGAACTAGCGGGAGGGCGGAAGAGACCCAGTACTTC.

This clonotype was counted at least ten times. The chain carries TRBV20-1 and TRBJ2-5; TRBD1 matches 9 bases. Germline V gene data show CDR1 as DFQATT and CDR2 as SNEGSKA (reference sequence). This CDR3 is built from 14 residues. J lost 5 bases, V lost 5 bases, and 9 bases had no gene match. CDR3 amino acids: CSAPKTGGTETQYF. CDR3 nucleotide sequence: TGCAGTGCTCCCAAGACAGGGGGGACGGAGACCCAGTACTTC.

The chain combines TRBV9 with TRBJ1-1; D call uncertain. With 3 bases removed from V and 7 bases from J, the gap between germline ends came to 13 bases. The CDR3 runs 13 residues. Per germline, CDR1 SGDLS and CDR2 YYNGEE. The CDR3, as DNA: TGTGCCAGCAGCGCCGGGATGTATGGTGAAGCTTTCTTT. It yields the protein CASSAGMYGEAFF.

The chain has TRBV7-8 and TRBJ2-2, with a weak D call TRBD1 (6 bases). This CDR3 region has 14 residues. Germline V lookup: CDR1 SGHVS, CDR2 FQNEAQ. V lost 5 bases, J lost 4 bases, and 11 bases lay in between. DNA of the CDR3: TGTGCCAGCAGCCCGAGGGGGTTCACCGGGGAGCTGTTTTTT. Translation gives CASSPRGFTGELFF. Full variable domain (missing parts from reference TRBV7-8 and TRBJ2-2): GAGVSQSPRYKVAKRGQDVALRCDPISGHVSLFWYQQALGQGPEFLTYFQNEAQLDKSGLPSDRFFAERPEGSVSTLKIQRTQQEDSAVYLCASSPRGFTGELFFGEGSRLTVL.

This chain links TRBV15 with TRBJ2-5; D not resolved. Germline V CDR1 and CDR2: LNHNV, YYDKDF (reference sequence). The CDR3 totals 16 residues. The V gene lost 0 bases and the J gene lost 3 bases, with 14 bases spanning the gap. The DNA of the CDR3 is TGTGCCACCAGCAGAGATGGTGAAGGGAAGGAAGAGACCCAGTACTTC. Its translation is CATSRDGEGKEETQYF.

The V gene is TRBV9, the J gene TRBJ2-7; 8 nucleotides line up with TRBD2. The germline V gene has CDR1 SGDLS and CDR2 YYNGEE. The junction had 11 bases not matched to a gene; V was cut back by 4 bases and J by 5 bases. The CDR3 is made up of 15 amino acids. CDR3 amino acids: CASSRAGGVNHEQYF. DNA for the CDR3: TGTGCCAGCAGCCGGGCGGGAGGTGTTAACCACGAGCAGTACTTC.

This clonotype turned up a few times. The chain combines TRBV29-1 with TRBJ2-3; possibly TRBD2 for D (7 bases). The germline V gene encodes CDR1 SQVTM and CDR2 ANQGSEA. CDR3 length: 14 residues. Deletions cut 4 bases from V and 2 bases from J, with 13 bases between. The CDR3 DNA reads TGCAGCGTTGCCACGGGGGGCGTCACAGATACGCAGTATTTT. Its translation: CSVATGGVTDTQYF.

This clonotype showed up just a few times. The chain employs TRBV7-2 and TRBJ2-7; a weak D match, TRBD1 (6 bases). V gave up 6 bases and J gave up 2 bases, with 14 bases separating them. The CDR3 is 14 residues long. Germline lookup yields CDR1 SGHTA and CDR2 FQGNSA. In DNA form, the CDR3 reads TGTGCCAGCAGACCGGACAGATCACCCTACGAGCAGTACTTC. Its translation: CASRPDRSPYEQYF.

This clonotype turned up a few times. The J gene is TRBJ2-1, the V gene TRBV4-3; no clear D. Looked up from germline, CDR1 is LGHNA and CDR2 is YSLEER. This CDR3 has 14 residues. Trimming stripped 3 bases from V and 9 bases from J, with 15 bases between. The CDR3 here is CASSQYRLVIEQFF. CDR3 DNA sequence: TGCGCCAGCAGCCAGTACCGGCTAGTTATTGAGCAGTTCTTC.

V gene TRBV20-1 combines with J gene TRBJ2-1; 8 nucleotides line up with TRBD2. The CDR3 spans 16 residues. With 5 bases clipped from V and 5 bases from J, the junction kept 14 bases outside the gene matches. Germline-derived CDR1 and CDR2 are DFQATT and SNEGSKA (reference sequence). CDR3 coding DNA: TGCAGTGCTTCCCGTGCTGGGCTAGCGGGCAACAATGAGCAGTTCTTC. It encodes CSASRAGLAGNNEQFF.

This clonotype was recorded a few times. The CDR3 DNA follows: TGCAGCGTTATTGGAGCGGGGGATGGAACTATCGAGCAGTACTTC. Amino acids: CSVIGAGDGTIEQYF. The V and J genes are TRBV29-1 and TRBJ2-7; the match to TRBD2 covers 8 bases. The V and J ends lost 5 bases and 6 bases, in that order; junction bases with no gene match: 15. The CDR3 loop spans 15 amino acids. Germline CDR1 is SQVTM and CDR2 is ANQGSEA.

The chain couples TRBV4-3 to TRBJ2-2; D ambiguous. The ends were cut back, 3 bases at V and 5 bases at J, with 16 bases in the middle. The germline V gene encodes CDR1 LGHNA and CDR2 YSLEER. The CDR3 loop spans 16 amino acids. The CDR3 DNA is TGCGCCAGCAGCCACGTTGCGGAGTTGGGTACCGGGGAGCTGTTTTTT. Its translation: CASSHVAELGTGELFF.

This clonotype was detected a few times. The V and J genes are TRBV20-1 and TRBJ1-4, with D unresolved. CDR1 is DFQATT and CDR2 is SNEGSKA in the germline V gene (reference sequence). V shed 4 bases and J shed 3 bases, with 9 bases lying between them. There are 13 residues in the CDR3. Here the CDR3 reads CSATRTSNEKLFF. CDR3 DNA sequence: TGCAGTGCTACCCGGACCTCTAATGAAAAACTGTTTTTT.

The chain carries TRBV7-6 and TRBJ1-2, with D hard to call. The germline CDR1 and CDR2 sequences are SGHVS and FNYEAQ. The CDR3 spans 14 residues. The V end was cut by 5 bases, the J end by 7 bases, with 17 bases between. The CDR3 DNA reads TGTGCCAGCAGCCCCTGGGGAGGCGAATTTGGCTACACCTTC. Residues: CASSPWGGEFGYTF.

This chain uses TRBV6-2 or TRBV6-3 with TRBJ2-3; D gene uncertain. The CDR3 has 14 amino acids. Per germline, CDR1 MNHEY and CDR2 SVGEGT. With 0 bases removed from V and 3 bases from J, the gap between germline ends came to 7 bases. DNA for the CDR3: TGTGCCAGCAGTTACTCTATGGCGACAGATACGCAGTATTTT. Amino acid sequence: CASSYSMATDTQYF.

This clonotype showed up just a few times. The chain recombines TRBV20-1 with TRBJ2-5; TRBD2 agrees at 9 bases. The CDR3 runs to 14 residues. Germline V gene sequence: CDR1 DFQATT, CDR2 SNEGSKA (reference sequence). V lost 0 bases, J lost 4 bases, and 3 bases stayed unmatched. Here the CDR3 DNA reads TGCAGTGCTAGAGATGGTAGCGGGAGAGAGACCCAGTACTTC. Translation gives CSARDGSGRETQYF.

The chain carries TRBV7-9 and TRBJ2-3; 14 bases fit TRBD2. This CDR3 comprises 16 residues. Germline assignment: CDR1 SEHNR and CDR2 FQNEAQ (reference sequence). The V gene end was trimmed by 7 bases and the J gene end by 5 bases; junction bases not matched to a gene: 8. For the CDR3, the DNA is TGTGCCAGCACCCCACCGGGACTAGCGGGAGTAGATACGCAGTATTTT. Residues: CASTPPGLAGVDTQYF.

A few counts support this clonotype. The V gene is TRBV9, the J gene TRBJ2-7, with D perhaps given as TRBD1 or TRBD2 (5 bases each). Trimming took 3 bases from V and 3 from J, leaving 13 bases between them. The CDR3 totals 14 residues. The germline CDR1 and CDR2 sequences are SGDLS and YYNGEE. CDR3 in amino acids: CASSGRDADYEQYF. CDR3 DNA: TGTGCCAGCAGCGGCAGGGACGCGGACTACGAGCAGTACTTC.

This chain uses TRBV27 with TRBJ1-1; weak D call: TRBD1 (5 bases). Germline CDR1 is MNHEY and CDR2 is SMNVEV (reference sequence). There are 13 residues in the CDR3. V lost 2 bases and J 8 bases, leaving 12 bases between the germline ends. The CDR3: CASSLRQGIEAFF. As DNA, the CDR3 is TGTGCCAGCAGTTTACGGCAGGGCATAGAAGCTTTCTTT.

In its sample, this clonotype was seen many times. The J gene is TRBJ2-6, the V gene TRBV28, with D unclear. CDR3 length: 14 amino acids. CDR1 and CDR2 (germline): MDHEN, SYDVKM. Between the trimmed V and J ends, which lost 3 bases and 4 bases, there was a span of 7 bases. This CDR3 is CASSFHPGANVLTF. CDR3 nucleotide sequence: TGTGCCAGCAGTTTCCATCCCGGGGCCAACGTCCTGACTTTC. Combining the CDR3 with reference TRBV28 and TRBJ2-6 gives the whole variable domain DVKVTQSSRYLVKRTGEKVFLECVQDMDHENMFWYRQDPGLGLRLIYFSYDVKMKEKGDIPEGYSVSREKKERFSLILESASTNQTSMYLCASSFHPGANVLTFGAGSRLTVL.

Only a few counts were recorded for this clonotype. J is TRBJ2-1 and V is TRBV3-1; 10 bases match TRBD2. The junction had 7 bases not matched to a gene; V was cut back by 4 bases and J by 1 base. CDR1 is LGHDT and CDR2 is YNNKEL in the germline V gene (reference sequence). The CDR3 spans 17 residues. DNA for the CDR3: TGTGCCAGCAGCCGAGACGGACTAGCGGAGTCCTACAATGAGCAGTTCTTC. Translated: CASSRDGLAESYNEQFF.

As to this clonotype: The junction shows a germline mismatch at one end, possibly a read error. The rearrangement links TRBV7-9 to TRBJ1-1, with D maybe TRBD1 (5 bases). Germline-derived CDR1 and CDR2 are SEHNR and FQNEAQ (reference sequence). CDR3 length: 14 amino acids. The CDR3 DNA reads TGTGCCAGCAGCTCAAGGGGCCGGAACTCTGAAGCTTTCTTT. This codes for CASSSRGRNSEAFF.

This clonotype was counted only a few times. In DNA form, the CDR3 reads TGTGCCAGCACCACAGGGGGCCGGACCGGGGAGCTGTTTTTT. Its protein product is CASTTGGRTGELFF. This sequence joins TRBV12-3 or TRBV12-4 and TRBJ2-2; 9 bases are a match to TRBD1. This CDR3 has 14 residues. V lost 7 bases to trimming and J lost 5 bases; unmatched junction nucleotides: 5.

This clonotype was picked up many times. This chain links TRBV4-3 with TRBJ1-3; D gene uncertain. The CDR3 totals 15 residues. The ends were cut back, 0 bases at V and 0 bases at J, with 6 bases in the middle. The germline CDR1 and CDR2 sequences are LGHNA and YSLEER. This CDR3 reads CASSQDWDSGNTIYF. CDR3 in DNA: TGCGCCAGCAGCCAAGATTGGGACTCTGGAAACACCATATATTTT.